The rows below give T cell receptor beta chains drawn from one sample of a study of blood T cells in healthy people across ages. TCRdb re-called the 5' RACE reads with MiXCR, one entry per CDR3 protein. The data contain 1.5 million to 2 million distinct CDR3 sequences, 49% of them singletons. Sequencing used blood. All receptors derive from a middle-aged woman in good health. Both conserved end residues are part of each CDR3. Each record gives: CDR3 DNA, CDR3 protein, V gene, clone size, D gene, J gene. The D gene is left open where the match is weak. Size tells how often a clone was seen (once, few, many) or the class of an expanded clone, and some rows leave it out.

cdr3_nt: TGTGCCAGCAGTCCAATGGGGGGGCTCAATGAGCAGTTCTTC
cdr3_aa: CASSPMGGLNEQFF
v_call: TRBV7-3
clone_size: -
d_call: -
j_call: TRBJ2-1

cdr3_nt: TGTGCCAGCAGCTTGGCGAGGGGCGACTATGGCTACACCTTC
cdr3_aa: CASSLARGDYGYTF
v_call: TRBV5-5
clone_size: few
d_call: -
j_call: TRBJ1-2

cdr3_nt: TGTGCCAGCAGAAAAGGACAGGGAAACTACGAGCAGTACTTC
cdr3_aa: CASRKGQGNYEQYF
v_call: TRBV6-1
clone_size: -
d_call: TRBD1
j_call: TRBJ2-7

cdr3_nt: TGTGCCAGCGGCACAGGGGGATATGACACTGAAGCTTTCTTT
cdr3_aa: CASGTGGYDTEAFF
v_call: TRBV6-6
clone_size: -
d_call: TRBD1
j_call: TRBJ1-1

cdr3_nt: TGTGCCAGCAGCTCGGACAAGGGGCCCTACGAGCAGTACTTC
cdr3_aa: CASSSDKGPYEQYF
v_call: TRBV3-1
clone_size: -
d_call: -
j_call: TRBJ2-7

cdr3_nt: TGTGCCTGCGGCGGTGCGGGAGGGGCAGATACGCAGTATTTT
cdr3_aa: CACGGAGGADTQYF
v_call: TRBV30
clone_size: -
d_call: TRBD2
j_call: TRBJ2-3

cdr3_nt: TGTGCCAGCAGCCAAAGAGGTACCGGCAACTATGGCTACACCTTC
cdr3_aa: CASSQRGTGNYGYTF
v_call: TRBV4-2
clone_size: -
d_call: -
j_call: TRBJ1-2

cdr3_nt: TGCGCCAGCAGCCAAGGGGGGAGAGGTACGCAGTATTTT
cdr3_aa: CASSQGGRGTQYF
v_call: TRBV4-3
clone_size: few
d_call: -
j_call: TRBJ2-3

cdr3_nt: TGTGCCAGCTGGGGGCCCGACCCAGGGGCAGATACGCAGTATTTT
cdr3_aa: CASWGPDPGADTQYF
v_call: TRBV7-9
clone_size: -
d_call: -
j_call: TRBJ2-3

cdr3_nt: TGTGCCAGCAGTTTGAACAGGGAAATTCCGTACCAAGAGACCCAGTACTTC
cdr3_aa: CASSLNREIPYQETQYF
v_call: TRBV28
clone_size: -
d_call: -
j_call: TRBJ2-5

cdr3_nt: TGTGCCAGCAGCCAAGATTTGTTAGGAGAGGAGACCCAGTACTTC
cdr3_aa: CASSQDLLGEETQYF
v_call: TRBV4-2
clone_size: few
d_call: -
j_call: TRBJ2-5

cdr3_nt: TGCGCCAGCAGTATGGACTTCTATGGCTACACCTTC
cdr3_aa: CASSMDFYGYTF
v_call: TRBV5-1
clone_size: once
d_call: -
j_call: TRBJ1-2

cdr3_nt: TGCGCCAGCAGCTTCTCGACAATCGGCGAGACCCAGTACTTC
cdr3_aa: CASSFSTIGETQYF
v_call: TRBV5-1
clone_size: -
d_call: -
j_call: TRBJ2-5

cdr3_nt: TGTGCCAGCAGTTTAGATATTGCGGGAGAGCAGTTCTTC
cdr3_aa: CASSLDIAGEQFF
v_call: TRBV28
clone_size: -
d_call: -
j_call: TRBJ2-1

cdr3_nt: TGTGCCAGCAGCTACCCACTGGACTCACTGAGCTCTGGGGCCAACGTCCTGACTTTC
cdr3_aa: CASSYPLDSLSSGANVLTF
v_call: TRBV11-1
clone_size: -
d_call: -
j_call: TRBJ2-6

cdr3_nt: TGCGCCAGCAGCTTGGGTCTTACCTGGGAGGTGGAGACCCAGTACTTC
cdr3_aa: CASSLGLTWEVETQYF
v_call: TRBV5-1
clone_size: -
d_call: -
j_call: TRBJ2-5

cdr3_nt: TGTGCCAGCACCGTAGCGGCTAGCGGCAATGAGCAGTTCTTC
cdr3_aa: CASTVAASGNEQFF
v_call: TRBV12-3/TRBV12-4
clone_size: -
d_call: TRBD2
j_call: TRBJ2-1

cdr3_nt: TGTGCCAGCAGCGCCCTCGGACAGGGAGGTTTGGAGACCCAGTACTTC
cdr3_aa: CASSALGQGGLETQYF
v_call: TRBV9
clone_size: -
d_call: TRBD1
j_call: TRBJ2-5

cdr3_nt: TGTGCCAGCAGCCTACCCAGTAGCAATGAGCAGTTCTTC
cdr3_aa: CASSLPSSNEQFF
v_call: TRBV7-3
clone_size: -
d_call: -
j_call: TRBJ2-1

cdr3_nt: TGCAGTGCTAGACCGGGACAGGGGGCGCGAGAGACCCAGTACTTC
cdr3_aa: CSARPGQGARETQYF
v_call: TRBV20-1
clone_size: -
d_call: TRBD1
j_call: TRBJ2-5

cdr3_nt: TGTGCCAGCAGCTGGTTAGGGGCTAGAGGCAATCAGCCCCAGCATTTT
cdr3_aa: CASSWLGARGNQPQHF
v_call: TRBV28
clone_size: -
d_call: -
j_call: TRBJ1-5

cdr3_nt: TGCAGCGTTGCTGGGGTAGCGGGGGGAAGCTCCTACAATGAGCAGTTCTTC
cdr3_aa: CSVAGVAGGSSYNEQFF
v_call: TRBV29-1
clone_size: -
d_call: TRBD2
j_call: TRBJ2-1

cdr3_nt: TGTGCCAGCAGTTACTCTCCTGGACAGGGGAGTTTTGGTGAGCAGTTCTTC
cdr3_aa: CASSYSPGQGSFGEQFF
v_call: TRBV6-5
clone_size: few
d_call: TRBD1
j_call: TRBJ2-1

cdr3_nt: TGCAGTGCTCCCAGGGGGGGGAATGAGCAGTTCTTC
cdr3_aa: CSAPRGGNEQFF
v_call: TRBV20-1
clone_size: few
d_call: -
j_call: TRBJ2-1

cdr3_nt: TGTGCCAGCAGCCAAGATCTAATGGGAGGGGATAGCAATCAGCCCCAGCATTTT
cdr3_aa: CASSQDLMGGDSNQPQHF
v_call: TRBV4-2
clone_size: few
d_call: -
j_call: TRBJ1-5

cdr3_nt: TGTGCCAGCAGTTACAGACCCCACGAGATCACAGATACGCAGTATTTT
cdr3_aa: CASSYRPHEITDTQYF
v_call: TRBV6-6
clone_size: few
d_call: -
j_call: TRBJ2-3

cdr3_nt: TGTGCCAGCTGTTCTAGATCGGGGGGCACAGATACGCAGTATTTT
cdr3_aa: CASCSRSGGTDTQYF
v_call: TRBV3-1
clone_size: -
d_call: -
j_call: TRBJ2-3

cdr3_nt: TGTGCCAGCAGCGTCCTACTAGCAGATACGCAGTATTTT
cdr3_aa: CASSVLLADTQYF
v_call: TRBV7-2
clone_size: few
d_call: -
j_call: TRBJ2-3

cdr3_nt: TGTGCCAGCAGTTACCCCTACGGGGCTATGGAAAAACTGTTTTTT
cdr3_aa: CASSYPYGAMEKLFF
v_call: TRBV6-6
clone_size: -
d_call: -
j_call: TRBJ1-4

cdr3_nt: TGCGCCAGCAGCTTGGGAACAATGGGAGGTGAGCAGTTCTTC
cdr3_aa: CASSLGTMGGEQFF
v_call: TRBV5-1
clone_size: -
d_call: -
j_call: TRBJ2-1

cdr3_nt: TGCGCCAGCAGCTTGGAAGGGTGGTCCTACAATGAGCAGTTCTTC
cdr3_aa: CASSLEGWSYNEQFF
v_call: TRBV5-1
clone_size: -
d_call: -
j_call: TRBJ2-1

cdr3_nt: TGTGCCAGCAGCCAAGATCTGGCCCGGGACACCAATTCACCCCTCCACTTT
cdr3_aa: CASSQDLARDTNSPLHF
v_call: TRBV3-1
clone_size: -
d_call: -
j_call: TRBJ1-6

cdr3_nt: TGCAGTGCTAGTCGGATCGGAAATTATGGCTACACCTTC
cdr3_aa: CSASRIGNYGYTF
v_call: TRBV20-1
clone_size: few
d_call: -
j_call: TRBJ1-2

cdr3_nt: TGCAGTGCTAGACCCCCCCAGCGAGTACAAGAGACCCAGTACTTC
cdr3_aa: CSARPPQRVQETQYF
v_call: TRBV20-1
clone_size: few
d_call: -
j_call: TRBJ2-5

cdr3_nt: TGTGCCACCAGTGGGACTGAAGCCTACGAGCAGTACTTC
cdr3_aa: CATSGTEAYEQYF
v_call: TRBV24-1
clone_size: few
d_call: -
j_call: TRBJ2-7

cdr3_nt: TGCAGTGCCCAATCCAGAGTAGCCAAAAACATTCAGTACTTC
cdr3_aa: CSAQSRVAKNIQYF
v_call: TRBV20-1
clone_size: -
d_call: -
j_call: TRBJ2-4

cdr3_nt: TGTGCCAGCAGCGAACCACAGGGGGCGGGCGGTGAGCAGTTCTTC
cdr3_aa: CASSEPQGAGGEQFF
v_call: TRBV9
clone_size: few
d_call: TRBD1
j_call: TRBJ2-1

cdr3_nt: TGTGCCATCAGTGAAGCAGGGAATATCCCCTACGAGCAGTACTTC
cdr3_aa: CAISEAGNIPYEQYF
v_call: TRBV10-3
clone_size: few
d_call: -
j_call: TRBJ2-7

cdr3_nt: TGCAGTCCTAAGCGGTACTACAATGAGCAGTTCTTC
cdr3_aa: CSPKRYYNEQFF
v_call: TRBV20-1
clone_size: few
d_call: -
j_call: TRBJ2-1

cdr3_nt: TGCGCCAGCAGCTTACCGGGCCCTCCCTACGAGCAGTACTTC
cdr3_aa: CASSLPGPPYEQYF
v_call: TRBV7-2
clone_size: many
d_call: -
j_call: TRBJ2-7

cdr3_nt: TGTGCCAGCAGTTACTCCCCAACTAGCGGGGGACCAGAGACCCAGTACTTC
cdr3_aa: CASSYSPTSGGPETQYF
v_call: TRBV6-5
clone_size: -
d_call: TRBD2
j_call: TRBJ2-5

cdr3_nt: TGTGCCAGCAGCAACCAGGGTGTAGGGGGCTACACCTTC
cdr3_aa: CASSNQGVGGYTF
v_call: TRBV3-1
clone_size: -
d_call: -
j_call: TRBJ1-2

cdr3_nt: TGTGCCAGCAGCTCCGGGACCCACCGTTCCTACGAGCAGTACTTC
cdr3_aa: CASSSGTHRSYEQYF
v_call: TRBV7-2
clone_size: -
d_call: -
j_call: TRBJ2-7

cdr3_nt: TGTGCTAGTGGTTCCATAACCCCGTCCGGGACAGGCCAAGAGACCCAGTACTTC
cdr3_aa: CASGSITPSGTGQETQYF
v_call: TRBV12-5
clone_size: few
d_call: TRBD1
j_call: TRBJ2-5

cdr3_nt: TGTGCCAGCAGCTTAGAAGTCGCCCGCGATACGCAGTATTTT
cdr3_aa: CASSLEVARDTQYF
v_call: TRBV7-9
clone_size: few
d_call: -
j_call: TRBJ2-3

cdr3_nt: TGCAGTGCTAGGGGGACAGGGGTTTATCAAAGCAATCAGCCCCAGCATTTT
cdr3_aa: CSARGTGVYQSNQPQHF
v_call: TRBV20-1
clone_size: -
d_call: TRBD1
j_call: TRBJ1-5

cdr3_nt: TGTGCCAGCAGGAGCGGGGGTACCTTTCGCAATGAGCAGTTCTTC
cdr3_aa: CASRSGGTFRNEQFF
v_call: TRBV7-9
clone_size: -
d_call: TRBD2
j_call: TRBJ2-1

cdr3_nt: TGCAGCGTTGAAGCCCCCGGGGCCTACGAGCAGTACTTC
cdr3_aa: CSVEAPGAYEQYF
v_call: TRBV29-1
clone_size: -
d_call: -
j_call: TRBJ2-7

cdr3_nt: TGCGCCAGCAGCTTGTCCCAGGGGCTTTCCCCCAATGAGCAGTTCTTC
cdr3_aa: CASSLSQGLSPNEQFF
v_call: TRBV5-1
clone_size: -
d_call: -
j_call: TRBJ2-1

cdr3_nt: TGTGCCAGCAGCTTAGTTGTGGGGGCCACCGGGGAGCTGTTTTTT
cdr3_aa: CASSLVVGATGELFF
v_call: TRBV7-9
clone_size: -
d_call: -
j_call: TRBJ2-2

cdr3_nt: TGTGCCAGCAGCTTATCGTCGGAAGAGTATCAAGAGACCCAGTACTTC
cdr3_aa: CASSLSSEEYQETQYF
v_call: TRBV13
clone_size: -
d_call: -
j_call: TRBJ2-5

cdr3_nt: TGTGCCATCAGTGCCCGGGGAACTAGCGGGGGGGCAGGCACAGATACGCAGTATTTT
cdr3_aa: CAISARGTSGGAGTDTQYF
v_call: TRBV10-3
clone_size: -
d_call: TRBD2
j_call: TRBJ2-3